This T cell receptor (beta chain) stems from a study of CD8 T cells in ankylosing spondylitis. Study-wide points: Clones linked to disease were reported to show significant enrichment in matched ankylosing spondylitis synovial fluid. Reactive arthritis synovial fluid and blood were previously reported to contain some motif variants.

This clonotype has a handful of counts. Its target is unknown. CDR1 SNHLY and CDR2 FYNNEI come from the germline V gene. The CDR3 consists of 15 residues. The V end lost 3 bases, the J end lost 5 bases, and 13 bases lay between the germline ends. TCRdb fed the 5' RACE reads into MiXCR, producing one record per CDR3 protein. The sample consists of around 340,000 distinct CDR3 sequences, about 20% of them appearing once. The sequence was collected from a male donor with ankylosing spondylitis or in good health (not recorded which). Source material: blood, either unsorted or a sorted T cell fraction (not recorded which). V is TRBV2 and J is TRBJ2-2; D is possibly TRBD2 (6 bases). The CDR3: CASSDRGFLTGELFF. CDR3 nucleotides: TGTGCCAGCAGTGATCGGGGGTTCTTGACCGGGGAGCTGTTTTTT.